This T cell receptor (beta chain) was captured by sequencing in a study of radiotherapy plus CTLA-4 blockade in lung cancer. Assay: immunoSEQ multiplex PCR; the TCRdb copy retains only in-frame clones and omits some. The sample consists of about 60,000 clones, about 72% of them appearing once. V lost 7 bases, J lost 2 bases, and 12 bases lay in between. CDR1 MNHNS and CDR2 SASEGT come from the germline V gene. The CDR3 covers 14 residues. Enrolled patients, whose metastatic non-small-cell lung cancer was chemo-refractory, received focal radiation plus CTLA-4 blockade with ipilimumab. The V call is TRBV6-1, the J call TRBJ1-5; TRBD1 might be the D (5 bases). The sequences come from peripheral blood, collected from a patient treated with radiotherapy plus ipilimumab. The TCR originated in a human donor with non-small cell lung cancer whose response to radiotherapy plus ipilimumab could not be evaluated. CDR3 sequence reads: CASTDSGGNQPQHF. DNA for the CDR3: TGTGCCAGCACCGACTCGGGGGGCAATCAGCCCCAGCATTTT.